This TCR beta chain derives from a study of cytomegalovirus exposure and HLA in healthy donors. The table came from immunoSEQ multiplex PCR; TCRdb's copy has only in-frame clones and leaves some out. The table includes tens of thousands of clones, 90% detected once. This CDR3 spans 15 amino acids. Germline CDR1 SEHNR, CDR2 FQNEAQ (reference sequence). The V and J ends lost 6 bases and 2 bases, in that order; junction bases with no gene match: 6. The sequenced sample consisted of PBMCs. This sequence was found in a man younger than 30 in good health and CMV-seronegative. The J gene is TRBJ2-3, the V gene TRBV7-9; TRBD2 matches 9 bases. CDR3 protein: CASRWTSASTDTQYF. CDR3 bases: TGTGCCAGCAGGTGGACTAGCGCCTCCACAGATACGCAGTATTTT.